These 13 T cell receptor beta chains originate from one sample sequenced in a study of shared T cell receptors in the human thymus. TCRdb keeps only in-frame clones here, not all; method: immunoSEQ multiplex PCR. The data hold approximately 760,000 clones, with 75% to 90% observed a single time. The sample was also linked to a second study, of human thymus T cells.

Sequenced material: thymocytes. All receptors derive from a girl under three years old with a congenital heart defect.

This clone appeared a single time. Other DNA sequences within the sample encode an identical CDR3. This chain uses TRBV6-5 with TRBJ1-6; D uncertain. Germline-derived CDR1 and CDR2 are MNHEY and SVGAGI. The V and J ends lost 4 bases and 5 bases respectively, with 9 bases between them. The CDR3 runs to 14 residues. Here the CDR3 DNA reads TGTGCCAGCAGTTCTTCAGAGGATAATTCACCCCTCCACTTT. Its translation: CASSSSEDNSPLHF.

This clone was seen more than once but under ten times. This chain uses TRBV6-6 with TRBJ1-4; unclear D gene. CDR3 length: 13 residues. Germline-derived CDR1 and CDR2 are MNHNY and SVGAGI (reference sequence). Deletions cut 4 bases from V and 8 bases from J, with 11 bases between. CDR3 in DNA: TGTGCCAGCAGTTTCCTTACGGGGGAAAAACTGTTTTTT. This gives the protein CASSFLTGEKLFF.

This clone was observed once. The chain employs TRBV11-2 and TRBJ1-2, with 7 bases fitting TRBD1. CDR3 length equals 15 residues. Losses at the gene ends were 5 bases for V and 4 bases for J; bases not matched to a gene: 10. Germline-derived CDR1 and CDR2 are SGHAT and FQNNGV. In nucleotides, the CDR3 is TGTGCCAGCAGCCTCTGGAGGGGGCGCGGCTATGGCTACACCTTC. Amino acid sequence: CASSLWRGRGYGYTF.

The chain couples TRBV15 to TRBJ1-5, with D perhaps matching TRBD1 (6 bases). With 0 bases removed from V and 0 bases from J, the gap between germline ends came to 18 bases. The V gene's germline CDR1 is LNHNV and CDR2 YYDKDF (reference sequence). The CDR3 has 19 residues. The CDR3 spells CATSRDISPGHNSNQPQHF. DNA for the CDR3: TGTGCCACCAGCAGAGATATTAGCCCGGGACACAATAGCAATCAGCCCCAGCATTTT.

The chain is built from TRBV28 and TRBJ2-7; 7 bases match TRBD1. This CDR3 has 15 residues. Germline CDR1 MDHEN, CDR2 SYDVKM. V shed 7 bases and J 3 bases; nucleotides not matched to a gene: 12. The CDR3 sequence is CASKKPYRGSYEQYF. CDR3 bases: TGTGCCAGCAAAAAGCCCTACAGGGGAAGCTACGAGCAGTACTTC.

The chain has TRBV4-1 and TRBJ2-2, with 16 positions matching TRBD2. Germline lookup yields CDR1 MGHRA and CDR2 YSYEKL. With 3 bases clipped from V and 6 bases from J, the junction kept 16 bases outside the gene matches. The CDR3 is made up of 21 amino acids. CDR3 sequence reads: CASSQNGTSGGARGSAGELFF. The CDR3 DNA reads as TGCGCCAGCAGCCAGAACGGGACTAGCGGGGGGGCCAGGGGGTCGGCCGGGGAGCTGTTTTTT.

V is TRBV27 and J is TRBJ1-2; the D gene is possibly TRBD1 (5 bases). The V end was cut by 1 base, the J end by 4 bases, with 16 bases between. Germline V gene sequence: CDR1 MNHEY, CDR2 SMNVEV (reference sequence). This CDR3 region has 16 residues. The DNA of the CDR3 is TGTGCCAGCAGTTTATACCAGGGTAATACGTTCTATGGCTACACCTTC. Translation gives CASSLYQGNTFYGYTF.

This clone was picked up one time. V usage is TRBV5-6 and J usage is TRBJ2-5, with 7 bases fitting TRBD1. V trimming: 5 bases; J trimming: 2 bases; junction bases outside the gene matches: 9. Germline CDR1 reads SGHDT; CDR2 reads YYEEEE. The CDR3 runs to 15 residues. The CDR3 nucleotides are TGTGCCAGCAGTTACGCTCGACAGGGTCAAGAGACCCAGTACTTC. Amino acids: CASSYARQGQETQYF.

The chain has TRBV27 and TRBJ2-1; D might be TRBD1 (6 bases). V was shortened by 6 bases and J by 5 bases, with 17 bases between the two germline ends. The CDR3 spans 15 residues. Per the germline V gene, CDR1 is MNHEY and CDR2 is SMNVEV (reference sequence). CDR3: CASSDPGHTDNEQFF. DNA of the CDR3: TGTGCCAGCAGCGATCCGGGACATACGGACAATGAGCAGTTCTTC.

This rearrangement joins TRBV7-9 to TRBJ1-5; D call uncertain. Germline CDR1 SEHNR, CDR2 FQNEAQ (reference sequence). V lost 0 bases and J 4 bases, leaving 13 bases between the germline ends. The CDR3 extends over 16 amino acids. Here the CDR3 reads CASSLALGGGNQPQHF. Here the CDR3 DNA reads TGTGCCAGCAGCTTAGCCCTCGGTGGAGGTAATCAGCCCCAGCATTTT.

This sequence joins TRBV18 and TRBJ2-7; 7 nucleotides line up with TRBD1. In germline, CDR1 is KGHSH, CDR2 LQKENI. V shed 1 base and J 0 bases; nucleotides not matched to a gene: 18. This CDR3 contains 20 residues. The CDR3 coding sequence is TGTGCCAGCTCACCACGGTTTTATAATATAAAACAGGGGAGCTCCTACGAGCAGTACTTC. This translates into CASSPRFYNIKQGSSYEQYF.

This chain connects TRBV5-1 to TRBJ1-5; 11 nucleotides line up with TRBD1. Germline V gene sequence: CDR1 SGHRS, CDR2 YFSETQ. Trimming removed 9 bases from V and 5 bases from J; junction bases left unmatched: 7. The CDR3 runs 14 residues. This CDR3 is CATPGQGGDQPQHF. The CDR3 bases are TGCGCCACCCCGGGACAGGGGGGAGATCAGCCCCAGCATTTT. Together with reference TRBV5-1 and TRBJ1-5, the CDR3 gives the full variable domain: KAGVTQTPRYLIKTRGQQVTLSCSPISGHRSVSWYQQTPGQGLQFLFEYFSETQRNKGNFPGRFSGRQFSNSRSEMNVSTLELGDSALYLCATPGQGGDQPQHFGDGTRLSIL.

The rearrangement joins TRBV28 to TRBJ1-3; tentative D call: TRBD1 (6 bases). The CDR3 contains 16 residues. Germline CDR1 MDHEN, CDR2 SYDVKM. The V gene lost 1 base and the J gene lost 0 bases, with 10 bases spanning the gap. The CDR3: CASSLFGQISGNTIYF. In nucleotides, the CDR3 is TGTGCCAGCAGTTTATTCGGACAGATCTCTGGAAACACCATATATTTT.